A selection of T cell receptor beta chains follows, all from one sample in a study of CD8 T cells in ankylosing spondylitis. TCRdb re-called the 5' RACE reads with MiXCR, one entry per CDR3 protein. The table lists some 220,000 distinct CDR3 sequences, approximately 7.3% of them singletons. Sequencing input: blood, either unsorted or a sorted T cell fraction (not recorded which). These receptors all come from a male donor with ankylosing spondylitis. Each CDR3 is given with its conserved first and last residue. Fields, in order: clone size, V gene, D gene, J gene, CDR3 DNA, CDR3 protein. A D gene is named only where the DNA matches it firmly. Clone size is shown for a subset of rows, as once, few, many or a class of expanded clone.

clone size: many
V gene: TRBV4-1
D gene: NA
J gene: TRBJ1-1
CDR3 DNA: TGCGCCAGCAGCCACGTCGACCTTTCGGAAGCTTTCTTT
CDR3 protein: CASSHVDLSEAFF

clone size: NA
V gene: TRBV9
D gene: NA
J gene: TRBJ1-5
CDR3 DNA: TGTGCCAGCAGTGAAGAGTCGGGGCAGCCCCAGCATTTT
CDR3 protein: CASSEESGQPQHF

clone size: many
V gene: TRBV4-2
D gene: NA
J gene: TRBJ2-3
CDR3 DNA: TGTGCCAGCAGCCAAGTGTCAGATACGCAGTATTTT
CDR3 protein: CASSQVSDTQYF

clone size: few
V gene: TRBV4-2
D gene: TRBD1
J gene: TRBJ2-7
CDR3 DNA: TGTGCCAGCAGCCTCCCAGGGACAGGGACCTACGAGCAGTACTTC
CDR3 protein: CASSLPGTGTYEQYF

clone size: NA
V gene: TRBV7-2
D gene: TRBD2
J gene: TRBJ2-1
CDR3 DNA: TGTGCCAGCAGCCCGGAAGCGGGAGGGGCCTACAATGAGCAGTTCTTC
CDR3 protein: CASSPEAGGAYNEQFF

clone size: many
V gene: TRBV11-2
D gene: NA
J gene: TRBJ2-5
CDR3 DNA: TGTGCCAGCAGGGGACAACAAGAGACCCAGTACTTC
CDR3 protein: CASRGQQETQYF

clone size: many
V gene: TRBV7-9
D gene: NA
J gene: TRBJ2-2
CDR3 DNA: TGTGCCAGCAGGAAGACAACTAGGTCCACCGGGGAGCTGTTTTTT
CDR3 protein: CASRKTTRSTGELFF

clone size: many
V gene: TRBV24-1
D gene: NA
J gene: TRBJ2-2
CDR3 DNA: TGTGCCACCAGTGTCCACACCGGGGAGCTGTTTTTT
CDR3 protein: CATSVHTGELFF

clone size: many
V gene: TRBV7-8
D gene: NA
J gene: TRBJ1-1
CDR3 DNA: TGTGCCAGCAGCTTAGGGACCCCTGAAGCTTTCTTT
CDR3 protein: CASSLGTPEAFF

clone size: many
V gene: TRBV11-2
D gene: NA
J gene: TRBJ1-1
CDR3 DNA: TGTGCCAGCAGCACGAACACTGAAGCTTTCTTT
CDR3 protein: CASSTNTEAFF

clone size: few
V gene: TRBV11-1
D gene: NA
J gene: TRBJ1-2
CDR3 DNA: TGTGCCAGCAGCTGGCCCCCTAACTATGGCTACACCTTC
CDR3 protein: CASSWPPNYGYTF

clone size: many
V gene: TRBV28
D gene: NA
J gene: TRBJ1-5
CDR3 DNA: TGTGCCAGCAGTCCGCTTGAGGGCGGGCATCAGCCCCAGCATTTT
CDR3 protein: CASSPLEGGHQPQHF

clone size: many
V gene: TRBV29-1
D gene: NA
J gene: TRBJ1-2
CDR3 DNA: TGCAGCGTTGAGGAGGAAGAGGGTGGCTACACCTTC
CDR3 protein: CSVEEEEGGYTF

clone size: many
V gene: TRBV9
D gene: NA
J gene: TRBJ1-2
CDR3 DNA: TGTGCCAGCAGCGTAGAACAAATAGATGCCTACACCTTC
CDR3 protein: CASSVEQIDAYTF

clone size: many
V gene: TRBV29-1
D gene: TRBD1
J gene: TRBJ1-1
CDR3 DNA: TGCAGCGTTGCCTACCAGGGGGACATCGGAGCTTTCTTT
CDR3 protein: CSVAYQGDIGAFF

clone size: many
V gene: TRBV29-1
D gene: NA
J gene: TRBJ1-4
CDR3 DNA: TGCAGCGTGGCTGGGGGTTTGACTAATGAAAAACTGTTTTTT
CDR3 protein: CSVAGGLTNEKLFF

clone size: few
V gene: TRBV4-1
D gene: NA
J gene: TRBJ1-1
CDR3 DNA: TGCGCCAGCAGCGACACAAGCCCTGAAGCTTTCTTT
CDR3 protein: CASSDTSPEAFF

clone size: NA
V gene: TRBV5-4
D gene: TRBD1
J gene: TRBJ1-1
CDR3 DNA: TGTGCCAGCAGGTGGGACAGTATGAACACTGAAGCTTTCTTT
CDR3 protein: CASRWDSMNTEAFF

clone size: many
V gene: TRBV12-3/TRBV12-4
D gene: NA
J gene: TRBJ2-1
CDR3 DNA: TGTGCCAGCAGTTGGCGGAGTAGCTACAATGAGCAGTTCTTC
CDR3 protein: CASSWRSSYNEQFF

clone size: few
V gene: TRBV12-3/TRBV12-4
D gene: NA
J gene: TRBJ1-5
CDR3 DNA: TGTGCCAGCAGTTTAGAACCGACAGACAAAAGCAATCAGCCCCAGCATTTT
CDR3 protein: CASSLEPTDKSNQPQHF